This T cell receptor beta chain originates from a study of T cells after yellow fever vaccination. Looking at the study overall: With SMART-Seq v4 Ultra Low Input, the fractions containing low cell numbers were prepared.

This CDR3 is built from 16 residues. Trimming at V came to 0 bases and at J to 7 bases, leaving 8 bases not matched to a gene. The V gene's germline CDR1 is KGHSH and CDR2 LQKENI. Regarding the study as a whole: Among primary-vaccination clones, most reappeared after the booster, at approximately 97% for CD4 and 88% for CD8. Across the CD4 and CD8 compartments, a small share of clonotypes was present in both.

This clonotype was recorded at least ten times. Antigen: not known. The authors made TCR cDNA by 5'RACE template switching, adding a universal primer site and UMIs. Each CDR3 protein gets one entry after TCRdb re-called the 5' RACE reads with MiXCR. The data contain approximately 74,000 distinct CDR3 sequences, roughly 6% of them singletons. The V gene is TRBV18, the J gene TRBJ2-2, with TRBD2 matching over 7 bases. The clonotype comes from a man younger than 30 who received the YFV17D yellow fever vaccine. The sequencing used CD4+ T cells sorted from PBMCs, collected approximately 15 days after the first yellow fever vaccination. CDR3 residues: CASSPPGLYFNGELFF. Here the CDR3 DNA reads TGTGCCAGCTCACCACCGGGACTATACTTTAACGGGGAGCTGTTTTTT.